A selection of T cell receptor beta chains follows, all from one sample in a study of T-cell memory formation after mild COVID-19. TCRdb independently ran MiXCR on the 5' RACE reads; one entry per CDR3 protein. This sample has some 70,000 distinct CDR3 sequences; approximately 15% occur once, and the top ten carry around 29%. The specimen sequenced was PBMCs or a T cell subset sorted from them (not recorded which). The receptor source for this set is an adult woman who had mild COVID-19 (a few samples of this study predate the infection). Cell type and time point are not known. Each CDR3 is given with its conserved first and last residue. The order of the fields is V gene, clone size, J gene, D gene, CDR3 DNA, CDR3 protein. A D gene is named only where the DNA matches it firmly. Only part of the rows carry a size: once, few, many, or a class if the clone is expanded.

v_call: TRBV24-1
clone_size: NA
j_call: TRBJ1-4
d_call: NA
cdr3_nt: TGTGCCACCAGTGATTTGGTCCGAGGAGAAAAACTGTTTTTT
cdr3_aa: CATSDLVRGEKLFF

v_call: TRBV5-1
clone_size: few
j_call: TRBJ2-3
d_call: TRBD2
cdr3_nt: TGCGCCAGCAGCCCCCGGACTAGCGGGAGAGTCGAAGATACGCAGTATTTT
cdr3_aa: CASSPRTSGRVEDTQYF

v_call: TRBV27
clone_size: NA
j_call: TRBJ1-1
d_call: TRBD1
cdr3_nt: TGTGCCAGCAGTACAGGACAGGGTGGTGAAGCTTTCTTT
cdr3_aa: CASSTGQGGEAFF

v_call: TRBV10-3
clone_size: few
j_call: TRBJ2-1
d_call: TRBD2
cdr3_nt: TGTGCCATCGGGACTAGCGGGGGGTACAATGAGCAGTTCTTC
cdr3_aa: CAIGTSGGYNEQFF

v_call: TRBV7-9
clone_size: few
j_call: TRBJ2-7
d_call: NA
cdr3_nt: TGTGCCAATGCGGGACTGATTCCCTACGAGCAGTACTTC
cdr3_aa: CANAGLIPYEQYF

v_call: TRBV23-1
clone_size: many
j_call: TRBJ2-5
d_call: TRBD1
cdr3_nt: TGCGCCACGCGTCACAAAAGGGGGGACAGGCAAGAGACCCAGTACTTC
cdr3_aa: CATRHKRGDRQETQYF

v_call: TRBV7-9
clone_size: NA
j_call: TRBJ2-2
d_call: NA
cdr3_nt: TGTGCCAGCAGCTTAGCGAAATCGGAATCCGGGGAGCTGTTTTTT
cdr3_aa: CASSLAKSESGELFF

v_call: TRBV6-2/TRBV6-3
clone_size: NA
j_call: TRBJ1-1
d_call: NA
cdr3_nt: TGTGCCAGCAGTTACCCCACCTATCGGATTCAAAACACTGAAGCTTTCTTT
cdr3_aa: CASSYPTYRIQNTEAFF

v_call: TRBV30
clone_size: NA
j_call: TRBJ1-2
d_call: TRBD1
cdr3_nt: TGTGCCTGGGAGACAGGGTTCTATGGCTACACCTTC
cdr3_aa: CAWETGFYGYTF

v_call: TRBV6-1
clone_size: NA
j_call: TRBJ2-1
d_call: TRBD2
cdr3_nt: TGTGCCATCGGGACTAGCGGGGGGCGGGAGCAGTTCTTC
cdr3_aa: CAIGTSGGREQFF

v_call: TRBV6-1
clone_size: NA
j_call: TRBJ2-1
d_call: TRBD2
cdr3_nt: TGTGCCAGCAGTGAGGAAGCGGGGGGGCCATATGAGCAGTTCTTC
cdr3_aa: CASSEEAGGPYEQFF

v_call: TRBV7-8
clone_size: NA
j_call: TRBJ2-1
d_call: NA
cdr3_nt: TGTGCCAGCAGCTCCCGCGGTAGCGGCCTGCAGAATGAGCAGTTCTTC
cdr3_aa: CASSSRGSGLQNEQFF

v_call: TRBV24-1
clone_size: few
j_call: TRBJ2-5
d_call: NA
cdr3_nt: TGTGCCACCAGTGATCCACGGGATAAGTACCAAGAGACCCAGTACTTC
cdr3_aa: CATSDPRDKYQETQYF

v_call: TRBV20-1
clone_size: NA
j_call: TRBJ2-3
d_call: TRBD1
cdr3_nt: TGCAGTGCTAGAAATGAGACAGGGTGGACAGATACGCAGTATTTT
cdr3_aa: CSARNETGWTDTQYF

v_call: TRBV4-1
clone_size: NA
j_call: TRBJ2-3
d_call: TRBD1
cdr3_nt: TGCGCCAGCAGCCAAGAAGAAGGACAGGGGTTGAGGACAGATACGCAGTATTTT
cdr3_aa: CASSQEEGQGLRTDTQYF

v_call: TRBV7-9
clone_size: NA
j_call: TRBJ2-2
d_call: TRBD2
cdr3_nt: TGTGCCAGCAGCTTCACACTCGGGACTAGCGCAGGAACCGGGGAGCTGTTTTTT
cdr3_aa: CASSFTLGTSAGTGELFF

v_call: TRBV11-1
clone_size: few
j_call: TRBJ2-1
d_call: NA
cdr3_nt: TGTGCCAGCAGCTTAGATGGGGGTGAGCAGTTCTTC
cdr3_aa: CASSLDGGEQFF

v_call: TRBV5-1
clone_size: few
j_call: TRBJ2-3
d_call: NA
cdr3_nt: TGCGCCAGCAGCCCCCGGGACTTCAACACAGATACGCAGTATTTT
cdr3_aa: CASSPRDFNTDTQYF

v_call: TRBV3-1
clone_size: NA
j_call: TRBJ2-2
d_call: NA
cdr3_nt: TGTGCCAGCAGCCAGTTAGCGCCCAACACCGGGGAGCTGTTTTTT
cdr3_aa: CASSQLAPNTGELFF

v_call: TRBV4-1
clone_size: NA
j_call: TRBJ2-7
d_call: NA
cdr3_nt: TGCGCCAGCAGTCAAAACTACGAGCAGTACTTC
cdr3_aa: CASSQNYEQYF

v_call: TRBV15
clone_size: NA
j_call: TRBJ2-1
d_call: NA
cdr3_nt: TGTGCCACCAGCCCTGGTTACAATGAGCAGTTCTTC
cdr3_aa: CATSPGYNEQFF

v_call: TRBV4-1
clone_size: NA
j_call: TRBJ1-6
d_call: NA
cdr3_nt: TGCGCCAGCAGCCAAGGTCCTGGGGATCGCTCACCCCTCCACTTT
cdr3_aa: CASSQGPGDRSPLHF

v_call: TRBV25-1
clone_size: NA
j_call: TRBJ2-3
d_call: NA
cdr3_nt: TGTGCCAGCAGTTGGATTAACACAGATACGCAGTATTTT
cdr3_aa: CASSWINTDTQYF

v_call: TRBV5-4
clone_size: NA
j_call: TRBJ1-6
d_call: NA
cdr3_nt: TGTGCCAGCAGCTGGGGGAATTCACCCCTCCACTTT
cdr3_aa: CASSWGNSPLHF

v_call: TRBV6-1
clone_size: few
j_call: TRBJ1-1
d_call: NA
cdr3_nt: TGTGCCAGCAGTGAGACCGGACCTGGGACTGAAGCTTTCTTT
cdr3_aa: CASSETGPGTEAFF

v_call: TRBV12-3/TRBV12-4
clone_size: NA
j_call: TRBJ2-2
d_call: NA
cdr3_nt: TGTGCCAGCACCGACGGACTGGTTAACACCGGGGAGCTGTTTTTT
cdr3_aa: CASTDGLVNTGELFF

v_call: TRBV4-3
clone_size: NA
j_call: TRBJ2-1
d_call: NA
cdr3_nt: TGCGCCAGCAGCCAAGATGTTAGGGCCGCCTACAATGAGCAGTTCTTC
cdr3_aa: CASSQDVRAAYNEQFF

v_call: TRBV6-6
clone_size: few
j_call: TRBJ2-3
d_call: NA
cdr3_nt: TGTGCCAGCAGTTACAGCAGGGGGGACCCAAGAGATACGCAGTATTTT
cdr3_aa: CASSYSRGDPRDTQYF

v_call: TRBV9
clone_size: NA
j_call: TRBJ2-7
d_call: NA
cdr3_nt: TGTGCCAGCAGCGTAGACCCTTCCCCCCTCTACGAGCAGTACTTC
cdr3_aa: CASSVDPSPLYEQYF

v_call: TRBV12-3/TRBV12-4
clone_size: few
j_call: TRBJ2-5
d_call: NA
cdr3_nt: TGTGCCAGCAGTTTTTCGGTGGAGCGGGAGACCCAGTACTTC
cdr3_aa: CASSFSVERETQYF

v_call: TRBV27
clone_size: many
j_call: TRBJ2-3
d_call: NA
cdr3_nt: TGTGCCAGCAGTTCTCGCACAGATACGCAGTATTTT
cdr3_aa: CASSSRTDTQYF

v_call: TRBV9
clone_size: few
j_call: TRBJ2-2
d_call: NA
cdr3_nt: TGTGCCAGCAGCGTAGACGGGGGACCGAACACCGGGGAGCTGTTTTTT
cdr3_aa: CASSVDGGPNTGELFF

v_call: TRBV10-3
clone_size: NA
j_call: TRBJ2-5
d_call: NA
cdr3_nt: TGTGCCATCAGTGAGTTGGAGTCAGGGGCAAAGGGAGAGACCCAGTACTTC
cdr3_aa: CAISELESGAKGETQYF